The 31 T cell receptor beta chains given below trace back to one sample, sequenced in a study of CD8 T cells in Susac syndrome. An input of about 0.45 to 1 ug of RNA was subjected to reverse transcription using random hexamers. TCRdb ran MiXCR on the immunoSEQ multiplex PCR reads and lists one entry per CDR3 protein. The sample lists approximately 49,000 distinct CDR3 sequences, 95% seen once, with less than 0.9% in the top ten. The specimen was CD8+ T cells from PBMCs. These receptors all come from a human donor with Susac syndrome.

The rearrangement uses TRBV18 and TRBJ2-7; a possible D gene is TRBD1 (6 bases). This CDR3 comprises 13 residues. With 3 bases removed from V and 5 bases from J, the gap between germline ends came to 11 bases. Germline loops: CDR1 KGHSH, CDR2 LQKENI. The CDR3 is CASSPNRGNEQYF. CDR3 DNA sequence: TGTGCCAGCTCACCCAATAGGGGGAACGAGCAGTACTTC.

The rearrangement joins TRBV4-3 to TRBJ1-2; D gene uncertain. Trimming took off 0 bases at V and 2 bases at J, with 13 bases between the two ends. Germline assignment: CDR1 LGHNA and CDR2 YSLEER. CDR3 length equals 16 residues. The CDR3 here is CASSQDHAGVNYGYTF. The DNA of the CDR3 is TGCGCCAGCAGCCAAGATCACGCAGGAGTAAACTATGGCTACACCTTC.

The count of this clonotype is one. V is TRBV9 and J is TRBJ2-5; D is perhaps TRBD1 (5 bases). Between the trimmed V and J ends, which lost 3 bases and 2 bases, there was a span of 14 bases. Germline V gene data show CDR1 as SGDLS and CDR2 as YYNGEE. The CDR3 has 15 residues. The CDR3: CASSDQGVKQETQYF. The CDR3, as DNA: TGTGCCAGCAGCGACCAAGGGGTGAAGCAAGAGACCCAGTACTTC.

Comment on this clonotype: A read error may account for a junction end that differs from germline. The chain uses TRBV7-7 and TRBJ2-5; the D is unclear. This CDR3 is built from 13 residues. CDR1 is SSHAT and CDR2 is FNYEAQ in the germline V gene (reference sequence). CDR3 in amino acids: CASSLAQKETQYF. In DNA, the CDR3 is TGTGCTAGCAGCTTAGCACAGAAAGAGACCCAGTACTTC.

The chain uses TRBV7-6 and TRBJ2-3; 8 bases map to TRBD2. The germline CDR1 and CDR2 sequences are SGHVS and FNYEAQ. The CDR3 is 16 residues long. The V segment lost 1 base and the J segment 1 base; nucleotides outside the gene matches: 4. The CDR3 loop reads CASSLEVTSGTDTQYF. CDR3 sequence (DNA): TGTGCCAGCAGCTTAGAGGTGACTAGCGGCACAGATACGCAGTATTTT.

This clonotype was seen just once. The chain joins TRBV12-5 to TRBJ2-1; 11 bases agree with TRBD2. This CDR3 has 14 amino acids. CDR1 is LGHNT, CDR2 FRNRAP, per germline. The junction had 2 bases not matched to a gene; V was cut back by 1 base and J by 9 bases. Written as DNA, the CDR3 is TGTGCTAGTGGTTTGGCGGGACTAGCGGCTGAGCAGTTCTTC. It is translated as CASGLAGLAAEQFF. Combining the CDR3 with reference TRBV12-5 and TRBJ2-1 gives the whole variable domain DARVTQTPRHKVTEMGQEVTMRCQPILGHNTVFWYRQTMMQGLELLAYFRNRAPLDDSGMPKDRFSAEMPDATLATLKIQPSEPRDSAVYFCASGLAGLAAEQFFGPGTRLTVL.

The V gene is TRBV30, the J gene TRBJ1-1; a possible D gene is TRBD1 (5 bases). Germline CDR1 and CDR2: GTSNPN and SVGIG (reference sequence). V lost 4 bases to trimming and J lost 4 bases, with 10 bases between them. This CDR3 is built from 12 residues. The CDR3 sequence is CAWIRGATEAFF. The CDR3 coding sequence is TGTGCCTGGATCAGAGGGGCCACTGAAGCTTTCTTT. The full variable domain, in which reference TRBV30 and TRBJ1-1 provide the parts outside the CDR3, is SQTIHQWPATLVQPVGSPLSLECTVEGTSNPNLYWYRQAAGRGLQLLFYSVGIGQISSEVPQNLSASRPQDRQFILSSKKLLLSDSGFYLCAWIRGATEAFFGQGTRLTVV.

The chain's CDR3 is CASGATNYGYTF. The DNA for the CDR3 is TGTGCCAGCGGCGCAACTAACTATGGCTACACCTTC. The V gene is TRBV28, the J gene TRBJ1-2; no clear D. The V gene's germline CDR1 is MDHEN and CDR2 SYDVKM. Between the trimmed V and J ends, which lost 8 bases and 0 bases, there was a span of 7 bases. The CDR3 loop spans 12 amino acids.

The chain joins TRBV7-8 to TRBJ2-5; tentatively, D is TRBD2 (6 bases). Germline V CDR1 and CDR2: SGHVS, FQNEAQ. Trimming cost V 11 bases and J 4 bases, with 20 bases left between them. CDR3 length: 14 amino acids. Written as DNA, the CDR3 is TGTGCCGGGGATAGCGGCGGTCCTCCAGAGACCCAGTACTTC. It specifies CAGDSGGPPETQYF. Looking up the rest from reference TRBV7-8 and TRBJ2-5 gives the full variable domain: GAGVSQSPRYKVAKRGQDVALRCDPISGHVSLFWYQQALGQGPEFLTYFQNEAQLDKSGLPSDRFFAERPEGSVSTLKIQRTQQEDSAVYLCAGDSGGPPETQYFGPGTRLLVL.

The genes are TRBV6-6 and TRBJ1-2, with D uncertain. CDR1 is MNHNY, CDR2 SVGAGI, per germline (reference sequence). This CDR3 has 12 amino acids. V was cut by 2 bases and J by 6 bases, with 7 bases left in between. The CDR3 region is CASSYNNDGYTF. In DNA form, the CDR3 reads TGTGCCAGCAGTTACAACAACGATGGCTACACCTTC.

The genes are TRBV4-3 and TRBJ2-1, with 7 bases identical to TRBD1. J gave up 2 bases and V 0 bases, and 7 bases lay outside the gene matches. Germline loops: CDR1 LGHNA, CDR2 YSLEER. This CDR3 has 17 residues. CDR3 coding DNA: TGCGCCAGCAGCCAAGATCTAAGCGACAGGGCCTACAATGAGCAGTTCTTC. The encoded protein is CASSQDLSDRAYNEQFF.

The gene calls are TRBV19 and TRBJ1-2; D not resolved. The CDR3 is made up of 10 amino acids. V lost 5 bases and J lost 8, with 6 bases in between. Germline V gene lookup returns CDR1 LNHDA and CDR2 SQIVND (reference sequence). The CDR3 nucleotides are TGTGCCAGTAGTTCCCGAGGCTACACCTTC. It translates to CASSSRGYTF. Drawing the rest from reference TRBV19 and TRBJ1-2, the complete variable domain is DGGITQSPKYLFRKEGQNVTLSCEQNLNHDAMYWYRQDPGQGLRLIYYSQIVNDFQKGDIAEGYSVSREKKESFPLTVTSAQKNPTAFYLCASSSRGYTFGSGTRLTVV.

This chain uses TRBV7-9 with TRBJ2-5; tentative D call: TRBD1 (5 bases). CDR1 SEHNR and CDR2 FQNEAQ come from the germline V gene (reference sequence). V was trimmed by 5 bases and J by 1 base, leaving 17 bases between them. CDR3 length: 16 amino acids. CDR3 in amino acids: CASSPRGRVSQETQYF. The DNA for the CDR3 is TGTGCCAGCAGCCCTAGGGGTAGGGTCTCCCAAGAGACCCAGTACTTC.

The chain couples TRBV4-2 to TRBJ2-3, with D possibly TRBD2 on 6 matching bases. CDR1 and CDR2 from the germline V gene are LGHNA and YNFKEQ. V lost 0 bases and J lost 2, with 18 bases in between. The CDR3 length is 18 residues. CDR3 nucleotides: TGTGCCAGCAGCCAAGATATTGGGACTCGGTATCTCACAGATACGCAGTATTTT. It encodes CASSQDIGTRYLTDTQYF.

The J gene is TRBJ1-6, the V gene TRBV20-1; a possible D gene is TRBD1 (6 bases). The CDR3 sequence is 14 residues long. Per the germline V gene, CDR1 is DFQATT and CDR2 is SNEGSKA (reference sequence). V shed 4 bases and J shed 8 bases, with 15 bases lying between them. The chain's CDR3 is CSATVGGTDSPLHF. CDR3 nucleotide sequence: TGCAGTGCTACAGTAGGGGGGACCGATTCACCCCTCCACTTT.

The chain couples TRBV29-1 to TRBJ2-5; D is unresolved. The CDR3 length is 11 residues. V was clipped by 7 bases and J by 7 bases, with 13 bases between them. The germline gives CDR1 SQVTM, CDR2 ANQGSEA. CDR3 nucleotides: TGCAGCGGTACAGTCGATGGGACCCAGTACTTC. Its translation is CSGTVDGTQYF.

The chain uses TRBV29-1 and TRBJ2-3; 8 nucleotides align to TRBD2. Germline loops: CDR1 SQVTM, CDR2 ANQGSEA. Trimming removed 7 bases from V and 2 bases from J; junction bases left unmatched: 5. The CDR3 runs 13 residues. CDR3 sequence: CSARGGHTDTQYF. Written as DNA, the CDR3 is TGCAGCGCCCGCGGGGGGCACACAGATACGCAGTATTTT.

V gene TRBV9 combines with J gene TRBJ2-3; weak D call: TRBD2 (7 bases). The V and J ends lost 3 bases and 2 bases respectively, with 16 bases between them. The CDR3 covers 16 residues. Germline values: CDR1 SGDLS, CDR2 YYNGEE. Here the CDR3 reads CASSGGGPLYTDTQYF. The CDR3 DNA is TGTGCCAGCAGCGGGGGGGGGCCACTATACACAGATACGCAGTATTTT.

The genes are TRBV29-1 and TRBJ1-2; 9 nucleotides line up with TRBD1. The germline gives CDR1 SQVTM, CDR2 ANQGSEA. The V gene end was trimmed by 7 bases and the J gene end by 8 bases; junction bases not matched to a gene: 8. There are 12 residues in the CDR3. The CDR3 here is CSGRDRAGGYTF. In DNA, the CDR3 is TGCAGCGGCAGGGACAGGGCTGGAGGCTACACCTTC.

The chain combines TRBV12-3 or TRBV12-4 with TRBJ1-5; 11 nucleotides line up with TRBD1. This CDR3 has 15 residues. V trimming: 4 bases; J trimming: 7 bases; junction bases outside the gene matches: 6. As DNA, the CDR3 is TGTGCCAGCAGTTCCTCGGACAGGGGGCGACAGCCCCAGCATTTT. It translates to CASSSSDRGRQPQHF.

The V and J genes are TRBV18 and TRBJ1-6; D is unresolved. CDR1 and CDR2 from the germline V gene are KGHSH and LQKENI. The length of the CDR3 is 15 residues. V lost 3 bases to trimming and J lost 4 bases, with 10 bases between them. The CDR3 loop is CASSPLGEYNSPLHF. The CDR3 DNA reads TGTGCCAGCTCACCCCTAGGCGAATATAATTCACCCCTCCACTTT. The full variable domain, its missing parts supplied by reference TRBV18 and TRBJ1-6, is NAGVMQNPRHLVRRRGQEARLRCSPMKGHSHVYWYRQLPEEGLKFMVYLQKENIIDESGMPKERFSAEFPKEGPSILRIQQVVRGDSAAYFCASSPLGEYNSPLHFGNGTRLTVT.

This sequence joins TRBV2 and TRBJ2-3, with D maybe TRBD2 (5 bases). Trimming took 2 bases from V and 8 from J, leaving 17 bases between them. The CDR3 covers 15 residues. Per germline, CDR1 SNHLY and CDR2 FYNNEI. In nucleotides, the CDR3 is TGTGCCAGCAGTGAATCCCCTAGCTTATTGGGTACGCAGTATTTT. Its protein is CASSESPSLLGTQYF. The full variable domain, rest sourced from reference TRBV2 and TRBJ2-3, is EPEVTQTPSHQVTQMGQEVILRCVPISNHLYFYWYRQILGQKVEFLVSFYNNEISEKSEIFDDQFSVERPDGSNFTLKIRSTKLEDSAMYFCASSESPSLLGTQYFGPGTRLTVL.

The chain recombines TRBV30 with TRBJ1-1; D is undetermined. Trimming took 5 bases from V and 4 from J, leaving 17 bases between them. Germline loops: CDR1 GTSNPN, CDR2 SVGIG (reference sequence). The CDR3 totals 14 residues. CDR3 sequence (DNA): TGTGCCTGGGGGCACTCCACCCTGGGCACTGAAGCTTTCTTT. It codes for CAWGHSTLGTEAFF.

J is TRBJ2-7 and V is TRBV2, with D possibly called TRBD1 or TRBD2 (5 bases each). CDR3 length: 16 amino acids. Trimming pared 1 base from V and 3 bases from J, leaving 16 bases between. The germline gives CDR1 SNHLY, CDR2 FYNNEI. CDR3 region: CASSEEARDPYYEQYF. The CDR3 bases are TGTGCCAGCAGTGAAGAGGCCCGGGACCCCTACTACGAGCAGTACTTC.

The chain has TRBV6-5 and TRBJ2-3; TRBD2 might be the D (6 bases). The germline V and J ends were trimmed by 5 bases and 7 bases, with 19 bases remaining between them. Germline CDR1 and CDR2: MNHEY and SVGAGI. This CDR3 contains 15 residues. In DNA form, the CDR3 reads TGTGCCAGCAGTCCTTATTCCGGGACTGGGAATACGCAGTATTTT. Amino acid sequence: CASSPYSGTGNTQYF.

This clonotype showed up just once. This chain links TRBV2 with TRBJ1-2; 7 nucleotides agree with TRBD1. In germline, CDR1 is SNHLY, CDR2 FYNNEI. The CDR3 sequence is 14 residues long. V shed 6 bases, J shed 4 bases, and the junction held 8 bases outside the gene matches. The CDR3 loop is CASRSDRVGYGYTF. As DNA, the CDR3 is TGTGCCAGCAGATCCGACAGGGTGGGCTATGGCTACACCTTC.

V and J are TRBV5-1 and TRBJ2-7; tentatively, D is TRBD1 (5 bases). Germline V gives CDR1 SGHRS, CDR2 YFSETQ. The CDR3 contains 14 residues. The V and J ends lost 0 bases and 5 bases respectively, with 12 bases between them. The CDR3 nucleotides are TGCGCCAGCAGCTTGGAGGGGAACGGCGACGAGCAGTACTTC. It translates to CASSLEGNGDEQYF.

V is TRBV28 and J is TRBJ2-5; D is unresolved. CDR3 length equals 12 residues. CDR1 is MDHEN and CDR2 is SYDVKM in the germline V gene. Trimming pared 4 bases from V and 2 bases from J, leaving 5 bases between. CDR3 loop: CASSSGQETQYF. CDR3 nucleotides: TGTGCCAGCAGTTCTGGGCAAGAGACCCAGTACTTC. The complete variable domain, with remaining parts taken from reference TRBV28 and TRBJ2-5, reads DVKVTQSSRYLVKRTGEKVFLECVQDMDHENMFWYRQDPGLGLRLIYFSYDVKMKEKGDIPEGYSVSREKKERFSLILESASTNQTSMYLCASSSGQETQYFGPGTRLLVL.

V gene TRBV3-1 combines with J gene TRBJ1-6, with D hard to call. The CDR3 has 12 amino acids. In germline, CDR1 is LGHDT, CDR2 YNNKEL (reference sequence). V was cut by 1 base and J by 11 bases, with 6 bases left in between. The chain's CDR3 is CASSQGEAPLHF. DNA for the CDR3: TGTGCCAGCAGCCAAGGGGAAGCACCCCTCCACTTT.

A note on this clonotype: The germline gene is not matched at one end of the junction; a read error may be the cause. The V call is TRBV20-1, the J call TRBJ2-1, with 12 nucleotides matching TRBD2. Germline lookup yields CDR1 DFQATT and CDR2 SNEGSKA (reference sequence). The CDR3 length is 17 residues. The CDR3: CSASASGGALPYSEQFF. In nucleotides, the CDR3 is TGCAGTGCTAGCGCTAGCGGGGGGGCCCTCCCTTACAGTGAGCAGTTCTTC.

The genes are TRBV29-1 and TRBJ2-7, with TRBD1 matching over 8 bases. With 6 bases clipped from V and 5 bases from J, the junction kept 12 bases outside the gene matches. The germline gives CDR1 SQVTM, CDR2 ANQGSEA. The CDR3 runs to 14 residues. The CDR3 DNA reads as TGCAGCGTCGCAGGGACAGGAGGAGGTCACGAGCAGTACTTC. Translating gives CSVAGTGGGHEQYF.